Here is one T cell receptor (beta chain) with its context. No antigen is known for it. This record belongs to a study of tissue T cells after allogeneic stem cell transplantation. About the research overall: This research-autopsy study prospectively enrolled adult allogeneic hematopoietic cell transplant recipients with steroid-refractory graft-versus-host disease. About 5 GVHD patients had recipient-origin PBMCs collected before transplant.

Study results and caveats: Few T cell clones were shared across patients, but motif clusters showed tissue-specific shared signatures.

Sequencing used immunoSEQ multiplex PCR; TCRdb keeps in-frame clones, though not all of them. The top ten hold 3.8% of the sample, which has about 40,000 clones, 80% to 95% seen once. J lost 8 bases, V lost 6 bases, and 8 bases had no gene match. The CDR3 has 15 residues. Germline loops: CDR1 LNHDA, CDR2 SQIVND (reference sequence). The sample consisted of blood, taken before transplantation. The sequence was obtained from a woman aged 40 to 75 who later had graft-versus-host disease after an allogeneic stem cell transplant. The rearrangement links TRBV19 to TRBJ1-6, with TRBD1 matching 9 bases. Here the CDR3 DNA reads TGTGCCAGTAGCCGCCGGGACAGGGCGGATTCACCCCTCCACTTT. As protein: CASSRRDRADSPLHF.